Shown below are 27 T cell receptor beta chains from a single sample sequenced in a study of siplizumab effects on memory and regulatory T cells. The table came from immunoSEQ multiplex PCR; TCRdb's copy has only in-frame clones and leaves some out. The table shows roughly 97,000 clones, with about 94% occurring only once. The source material was Tregs sorted from blood. These receptors all stem from a human donor in good health.

V and J are TRBV19 and TRBJ1-5; the D gene is possibly TRBD1 (5 bases). The CDR3 extends over 15 amino acids. Trimming removed 2 bases at V and 1 base at J, with 9 bases between. CDR1 is LNHDA and CDR2 is SQIVND in the germline V gene (reference sequence). The CDR3, as DNA: TGTGCCAGTAGTATAACCGGGGGAAGCAATCAGCCCCAGCATTTT. Protein: CASSITGGSNQPQHF.

This clone occurred once. The chain is built from TRBV18 and TRBJ2-2; tentative D call: TRBD2 (5 bases). Trimming stripped 3 bases from V and 6 bases from J, with 20 bases between. This CDR3 has 17 residues. Germline V lookup: CDR1 KGHSH, CDR2 LQKENI. The CDR3 nucleotides are TGTGCCAGCTCACCCAGTGTTGTCTCGGGGTACGCCGGGGAGCTGTTTTTT. This encodes CASSPSVVSGYAGELFF.

The CDR3 bases are TGTGCCAGCAGCCCCCAAACAGGGGCTTTCTTT. Amino acids: CASSPQTGAFF. The gene calls are TRBV7-9 and TRBJ1-1; maybe TRBD1 (6 bases). With 5 bases removed from V and 11 bases from J, the gap between germline ends came to 12 bases. Per the germline V gene, CDR1 is SEHNR and CDR2 is FQNEAQ (reference sequence). This CDR3 spans 11 amino acids.

This clone showed up just once. CDR3 sequence reads: CASSIVQTLGSPQHF. The CDR3 DNA reads as TGTGCCAGTAGTATAGTTCAAACGTTGGGGTCACCCCAGCATTTT. The rearrangement uses TRBV19 and TRBJ1-5; no definite D call. Germline lookup yields CDR1 LNHDA and CDR2 SQIVND (reference sequence). V lost 1 base to trimming and J lost 10 bases, with 17 bases between them. The CDR3 has 15 amino acids.

The rearrangement uses TRBV2 and TRBJ1-2; the match to TRBD1 covers 7 bases. The CDR3 length is 14 residues. J lost 5 bases, V lost 8 bases, and 11 bases had no gene match. The germline CDR1 and CDR2 sequences are SNHLY and FYNNEI. The chain's CDR3 is CASGSTGASYGYTF. DNA for the CDR3: TGTGCCAGCGGATCAACAGGGGCTTCGTATGGCTACACCTTC.

This sequence joins TRBV29-1 and TRBJ2-7; D might be TRBD1 (5 bases). V lost 4 bases, J lost 9 bases, and 13 bases lay in between. CDR3 size: 11 residues. The V gene's germline CDR1 is SQVTM and CDR2 ANQGSEA. CDR3 DNA sequence: TGCAGCGTTGGGTCCACCCAGGGGCAGTACTTC. This codes for CSVGSTQGQYF.

The rearrangement joins TRBV2 to TRBJ1-5; TRBD1 is a possible D gene (6 bases). Germline CDR1 reads SNHLY; CDR2 reads FYNNEI. The CDR3 runs to 14 residues. V was trimmed by 8 bases and J by 7 bases, leaving 18 bases between them. The CDR3 DNA reads as TGTGCCAGCCGAAGAGTAGGGGGGGGACAGCCCCAGCATTTT. Translation: CASRRVGGGQPQHF.

This clone was found once. V gene TRBV10-3 combines with J gene TRBJ1-3; D remains unclear. Germline V CDR1 and CDR2: ENHRY, SYGVKD. This CDR3 has 12 residues. The V end lost 6 bases, the J end lost 0 bases, and 3 bases lay between the germline ends. The DNA for the CDR3 is TGTGCCATCAGGCCCTCTGGAAACACCATATATTTT. Amino acid sequence: CAIRPSGNTIYF.

This chain connects TRBV6-5 to TRBJ2-1; 9 nucleotides align to TRBD2. The junction had 7 bases not matched to a gene; V was cut back by 0 bases and J by 7 bases. This CDR3 is built from 16 residues. The V gene's germline CDR1 is MNHEY and CDR2 SVGAGI. CDR3 nucleotides: TGTGCCAGCAGTTACTCTAGCGGGAGCTCCCTGAATGAGCAGTTCTTC. Protein: CASSYSSGSSLNEQFF.

The V and J genes are TRBV11-2 and TRBJ1-2; D is unresolved. V was cut by 4 bases and J by 0 bases, with 9 bases left in between. Germline CDR1 reads SGHAT; CDR2 reads FQNNGV. This CDR3 has 14 amino acids. CDR3 sequence reads: CASSSDSANYGYTF. The CDR3 DNA sequence: TGTGCCAGCAGCTCGGACTCAGCTAACTATGGCTACACCTTC.

The gene calls are TRBV28 and TRBJ2-3; D ambiguous. V lost 1 base, J lost 4 bases, and 6 bases lay in between. The CDR3 consists of 13 residues. Germline lookup yields CDR1 MDHEN and CDR2 SYDVKM. The CDR3 DNA sequence: TGTGCCAGCAGTTTATTAGGTGCAGATACGCAGTATTTT. Protein: CASSLLGADTQYF.

The gene calls are TRBV5-5 and TRBJ2-3, with a weak D call TRBD2 (5 bases). Deletions cut 0 bases from V and 0 bases from J, with 8 bases between. This CDR3 has 15 residues. CDR1 and CDR2 from the germline V gene are SGHKS and YYEKEE (reference sequence). CDR3 nucleotides: TGTGCCAGCAGCTTGGAATCGGGGAGCACAGATACGCAGTATTTT. Its translation: CASSLESGSTDTQYF.

The rearrangement joins TRBV28 to TRBJ2-3, with D unresolved. Germline loops: CDR1 MDHEN, CDR2 SYDVKM. The CDR3 covers 10 residues. The ends were cut back, 8 bases at V and 6 bases at J, with 6 bases in the middle. The CDR3 loop reads CASRDDTQYF. In DNA, the CDR3 is TGTGCCAGCCGAGACGATACGCAGTATTTT.

This chain links TRBV2 with TRBJ2-5, with 9 bases lining up with TRBD2. CDR1 is SNHLY and CDR2 is FYNNEI in the germline V gene. CDR3 length: 15 amino acids. Trimming cost V 6 bases and J 2 bases; bases outside gene matches: 7. CDR3 nucleotides: TGTGCCAGCAGGAGACTAGCGGAAGGGCAAGAGACCCAGTACTTC. It specifies CASRRLAEGQETQYF.

The chain carries TRBV18 and TRBJ1-2; TRBD1 matches 9 bases. CDR3 length: 14 residues. V shed 3 bases and J 3 bases; nucleotides not matched to a gene: 2. Germline loops: CDR1 KGHSH, CDR2 LQKENI. CDR3 sequence: CASSPTGGDYGYTF. In nucleotides, the CDR3 is TGTGCCAGCTCACCGACAGGGGGTGACTATGGCTACACCTTC.

The chain employs TRBV10-3 and TRBJ2-3; 13 nucleotides agree with TRBD2. The CDR3 spans 15 residues. The ends lost 8 bases at V and 2 bases at J; junction bases unmatched: 4. Germline V gene lookup returns CDR1 ENHRY and CDR2 SYGVKD. The DNA for the CDR3 is TGTGCCATCGGCACTAGCGGGGGGGACACAGATACGCAGTATTTT. This codes for CAIGTSGGDTDTQYF.

For the CDR3, the DNA is TGCGCCAGCAGCCTAATTCGACAGAGTGGCTACACCTTC. The encoded protein is CASSLIRQSGYTF. This rearrangement joins TRBV5-1 to TRBJ1-2; a weak D match, TRBD1 (5 bases). CDR1 and CDR2 from the germline V gene are SGHRS and YFSETQ. The CDR3 covers 13 residues. Trimming left V 4 bases short and J 7 bases short, with 14 bases between. Based on the CDR3 plus reference TRBV5-1 and TRBJ1-2, the full variable domain is KAGVTQTPRYLIKTRGQQVTLSCSPISGHRSVSWYQQTPGQGLQFLFEYFSETQRNKGNFPGRFSGRQFSNSRSEMNVSTLELGDSALYLCASSLIRQSGYTFGSGTRLTVV.

The chain joins TRBV2 to TRBJ2-7; no clear D. Germline V gives CDR1 SNHLY, CDR2 FYNNEI. V lost 4 bases and J lost 2, with 18 bases in between. This CDR3 is 16 amino acids long. Written as DNA, the CDR3 is TGTGCCAGCAGTGGGACCGCCCCCTCCAGCCCCTACGAGCAGTACTTC. It encodes CASSGTAPSSPYEQYF.

This chain connects TRBV5-1 to TRBJ2-7, with TRBD1 as a possible D gene (6 bases). Germline CDR1 SGHRS, CDR2 YFSETQ. This CDR3 is built from 14 residues. The V gene lost 0 bases and the J gene lost 3 bases, with 10 bases spanning the gap. The CDR3 here is CASSLAEGGYEQYF. The CDR3, as DNA: TGCGCCAGCAGCTTGGCTGAAGGGGGCTACGAGCAGTACTTC. Combining the CDR3 with reference TRBV5-1 and TRBJ2-7 gives the whole variable domain KAGVTQTPRYLIKTRGQQVTLSCSPISGHRSVSWYQQTPGQGLQFLFEYFSETQRNKGNFPGRFSGRQFSNSRSEMNVSTLELGDSALYLCASSLAEGGYEQYFGPGTRLTVT.

The CDR3 DNA follows: TGTGCCAGCAGTCCCCGCGGCCGTATTGGAAACACCATATATTTT. Protein sequence: CASSPRGRIGNTIYF. The chain uses TRBV6-5 and TRBJ1-3; D unresolved. CDR3 length equals 15 residues. The germline gives CDR1 MNHEY, CDR2 SVGAGI. The V end was cut by 5 bases, the J end by 3 bases, with 14 bases between.

This sequence joins TRBV15 and TRBJ2-1, with D hard to call. The V and J ends lost 2 bases and 3 bases respectively, with 14 bases between them. CDR3 length: 16 amino acids. Germline CDR1 and CDR2: LNHNV and YYDKDF (reference sequence). The CDR3 sequence: CATSRRDWVIYNEQFF. The CDR3 DNA follows: TGTGCCACCAGCAGACGTGATTGGGTTATCTACAATGAGCAGTTCTTC.

The chain joins TRBV9 to TRBJ2-2, with 12 bases that match TRBD2. The CDR3 runs 18 residues. J lost 1 base, V lost 3 bases, and 7 bases had no gene match. Germline lookup yields CDR1 SGDLS and CDR2 YYNGEE. The DNA of the CDR3 is TGTGCCAGCAGCGCGAACCAGGGACTAGCGGGGAACACCGGGGAGCTGTTTTTT. This gives the protein CASSANQGLAGNTGELFF.

The chain recombines TRBV5-8 with TRBJ1-2, with a weak D call TRBD1 (5 bases). This CDR3 has 12 amino acids. Germline V lookup: CDR1 SGHTS, CDR2 YDEGEE. Trimming shortened V by 2 bases and J by 7 bases, and 9 bases separated the two germline ends. The CDR3 region is CASSFRARGYTF. The CDR3 nucleotides are TGTGCCAGCAGCTTCAGGGCTCGTGGCTACACCTTC.

The chain has TRBV6-1 and TRBJ2-7; D is possibly TRBD1 (6 bases). The germline V gene has CDR1 MNHNS and CDR2 SASEGT. This CDR3 contains 14 residues. Trimming took off 5 bases at V and 1 base at J, with 12 bases between the two ends. In DNA, the CDR3 is TGTGCCAGCAGTTTACAGGGATTGTCCTACGAGCAGTACTTC. It encodes CASSLQGLSYEQYF.

As DNA, the CDR3 is TGTGCCAGCAGCTTGGAGGTAGCGGAGATCACAGATACGCAGTATTTT. Amino acids: CASSLEVAEITDTQYF. The chain employs TRBV5-6 and TRBJ2-3, with a weak D call TRBD2 (6 bases). Between the trimmed V and J ends, which lost 0 bases and 2 bases, there was a span of 13 bases. This CDR3 is built from 16 residues. CDR1 is SGHDT, CDR2 YYEEEE, per germline. Using reference TRBV5-6 and TRBJ2-3 for the parts outside the CDR3, the full variable domain is DAGVTQSPTHLIKTRGQQVTLRCSPKSGHDTVSWYQQALGQGPQFIFQYYEEEERQRGNFPDRFSGHQFPNYSSELNVNALLLGDSALYLCASSLEVAEITDTQYFGPGTRLTVL.

The chain combines TRBV18 with TRBJ1-2; D is perhaps TRBD1 (5 bases). V gave up 4 bases and J gave up 11 bases, with 17 bases separating them. The CDR3 covers 13 residues. Germline lookup yields CDR1 KGHSH and CDR2 LQKENI. Here the CDR3 reads CASSRGDPFGYTF. DNA of the CDR3: TGTGCCAGCTCACGGGGGGACCCTTTTGGGTACACCTTC.

The genes are TRBV27 and TRBJ1-6; weak D call: TRBD1 (5 bases). The CDR3 covers 16 residues. Germline values: CDR1 MNHEY, CDR2 SMNVEV (reference sequence). Trimming stripped 8 bases from V and 7 bases from J, with 21 bases between. DNA for the CDR3: TGTGCCAGCCAGAGGGACCCTGGACGGACAAATTCACCCCTCCACTTT. Its translation: CASQRDPGRTNSPLHF.